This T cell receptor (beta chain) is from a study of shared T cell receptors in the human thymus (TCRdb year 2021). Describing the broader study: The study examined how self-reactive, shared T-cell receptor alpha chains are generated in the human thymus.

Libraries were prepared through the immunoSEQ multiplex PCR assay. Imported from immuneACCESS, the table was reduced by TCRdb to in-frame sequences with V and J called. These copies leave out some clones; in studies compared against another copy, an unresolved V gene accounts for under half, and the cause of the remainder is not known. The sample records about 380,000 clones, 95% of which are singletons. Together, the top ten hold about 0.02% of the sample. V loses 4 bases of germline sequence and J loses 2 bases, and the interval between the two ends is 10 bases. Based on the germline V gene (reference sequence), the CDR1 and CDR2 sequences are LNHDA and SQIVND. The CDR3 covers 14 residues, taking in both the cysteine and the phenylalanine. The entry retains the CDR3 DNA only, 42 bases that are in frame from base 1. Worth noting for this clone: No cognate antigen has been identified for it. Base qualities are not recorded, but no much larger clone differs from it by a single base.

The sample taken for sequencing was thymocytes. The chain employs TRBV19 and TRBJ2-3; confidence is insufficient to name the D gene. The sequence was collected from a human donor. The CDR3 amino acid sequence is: CASSRSGPTDTQYF. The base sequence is TGTGCCAGTAGTAGATCAGGCCCCACAGATACGCAGTATTTT.